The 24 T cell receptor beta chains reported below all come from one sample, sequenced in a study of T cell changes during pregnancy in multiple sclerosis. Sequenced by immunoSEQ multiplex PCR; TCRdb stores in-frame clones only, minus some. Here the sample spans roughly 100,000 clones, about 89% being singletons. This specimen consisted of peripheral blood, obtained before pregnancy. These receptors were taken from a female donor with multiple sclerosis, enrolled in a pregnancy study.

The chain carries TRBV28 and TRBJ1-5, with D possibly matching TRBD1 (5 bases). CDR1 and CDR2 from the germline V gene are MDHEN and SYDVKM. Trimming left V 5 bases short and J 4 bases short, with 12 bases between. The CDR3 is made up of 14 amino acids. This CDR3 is CASSLPGTNQPQHF. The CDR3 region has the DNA TGTGCCAGCAGTCTCCCGGGGACTAATCAGCCCCAGCATTTT.

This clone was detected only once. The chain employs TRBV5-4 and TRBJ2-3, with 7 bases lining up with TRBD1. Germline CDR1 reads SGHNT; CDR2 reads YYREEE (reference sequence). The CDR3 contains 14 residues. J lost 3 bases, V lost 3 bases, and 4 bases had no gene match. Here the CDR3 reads CASSYRGRTDTQYF. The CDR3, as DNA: TGTGCCAGCAGCTATAGGGGGCGGACAGATACGCAGTATTTT.

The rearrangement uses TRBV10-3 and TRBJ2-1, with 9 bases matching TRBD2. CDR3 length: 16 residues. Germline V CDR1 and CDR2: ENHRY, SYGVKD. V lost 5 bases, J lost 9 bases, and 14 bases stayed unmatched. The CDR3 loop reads CAISPLKVAGAGEQFF. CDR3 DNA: TGTGCCATCAGTCCCCTAAAGGTAGCGGGAGCTGGTGAGCAGTTCTTC.

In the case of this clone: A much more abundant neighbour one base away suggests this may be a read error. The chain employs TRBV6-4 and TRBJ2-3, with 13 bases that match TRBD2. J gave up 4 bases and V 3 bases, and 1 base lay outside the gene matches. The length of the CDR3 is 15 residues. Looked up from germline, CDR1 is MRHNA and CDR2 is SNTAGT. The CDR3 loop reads CASSELAGGPDTQYF. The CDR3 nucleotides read TGTGCCAGCAGTGAACTAGCGGGGGGGCCAGATACGCAGTATTTT.

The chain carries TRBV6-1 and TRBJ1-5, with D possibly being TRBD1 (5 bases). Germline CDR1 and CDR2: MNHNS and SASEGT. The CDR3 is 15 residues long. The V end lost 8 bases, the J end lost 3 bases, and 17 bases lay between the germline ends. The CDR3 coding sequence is TGTGCCAGCCGAGACAGCCAGGGCCTCAATCAGCCCCAGCATTTT. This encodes CASRDSQGLNQPQHF.

For the CDR3, the DNA is TGTGCCAGCAGCGGGGGGACAGGGGGCAGGGAGACCCAGTACTTC. Protein: CASSGGTGGRETQYF. The rearrangement joins TRBV5-4 to TRBJ2-5, with 12 bases aligning to TRBD1. Germline loops: CDR1 SGHNT, CDR2 YYREEE (reference sequence). The CDR3 is made up of 15 amino acids. Trimming cost V 4 bases and J 5 bases; bases outside gene matches: 6. Full variable domain (remainder filled in from reference TRBV5-4 and TRBJ2-5): ETGVTQSPTHLIKTRGQQVTLRCSSQSGHNTVSWYQQALGQGPQFIFQYYREEENGRGNFPPRFSGLQFPNYSSELNVNALELDDSALYLCASSGGTGGRETQYFGPGTRLLVL.

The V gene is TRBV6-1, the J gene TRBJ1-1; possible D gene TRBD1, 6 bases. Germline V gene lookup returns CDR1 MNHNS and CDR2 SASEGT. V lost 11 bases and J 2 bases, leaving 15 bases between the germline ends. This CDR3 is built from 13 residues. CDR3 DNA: TGTGCCGGAAGACAGGTTACCAACACTGAAGCTTTCTTT. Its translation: CAGRQVTNTEAFF.

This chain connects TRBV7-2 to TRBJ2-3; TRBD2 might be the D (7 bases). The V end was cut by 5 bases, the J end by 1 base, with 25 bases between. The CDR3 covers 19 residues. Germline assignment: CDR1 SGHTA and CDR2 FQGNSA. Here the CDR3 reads CASSVSPLPWRGRTDTQYF. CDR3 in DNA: TGTGCCAGCAGCGTATCCCCGCTCCCCTGGCGGGGGCGCACAGATACGCAGTATTTT.

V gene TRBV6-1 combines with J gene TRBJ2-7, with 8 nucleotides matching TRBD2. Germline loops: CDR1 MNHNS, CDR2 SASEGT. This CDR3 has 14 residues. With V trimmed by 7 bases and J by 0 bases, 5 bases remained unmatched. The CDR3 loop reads CASNKRGTSYEQYF. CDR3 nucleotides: TGTGCCAGCAACAAGCGGGGGACCTCCTACGAGCAGTACTTC.

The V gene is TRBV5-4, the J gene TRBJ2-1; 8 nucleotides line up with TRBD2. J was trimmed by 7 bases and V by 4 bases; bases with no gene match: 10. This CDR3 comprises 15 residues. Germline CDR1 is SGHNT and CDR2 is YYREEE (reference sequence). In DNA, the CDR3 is TGTGCCAGCAGCCCCCGAGGCGGGAGGCAAAATGAGCAGTTCTTC. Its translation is CASSPRGGRQNEQFF.

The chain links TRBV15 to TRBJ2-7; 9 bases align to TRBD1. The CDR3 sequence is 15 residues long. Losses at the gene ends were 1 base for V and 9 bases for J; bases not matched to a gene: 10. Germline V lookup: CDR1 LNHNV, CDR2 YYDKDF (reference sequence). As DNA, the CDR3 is TGTGCCACCAGCAGAGCCGGGACAGGGTTCTCGTTGCAGTACTTC. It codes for CATSRAGTGFSLQYF.

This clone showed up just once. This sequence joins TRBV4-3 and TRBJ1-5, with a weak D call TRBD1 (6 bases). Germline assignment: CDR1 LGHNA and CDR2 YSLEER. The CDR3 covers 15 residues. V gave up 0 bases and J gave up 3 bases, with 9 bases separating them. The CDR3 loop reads CASSQEPGVNQPQHF. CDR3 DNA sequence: TGCGCCAGCAGCCAAGAACCAGGGGTCAATCAGCCCCAGCATTTT.

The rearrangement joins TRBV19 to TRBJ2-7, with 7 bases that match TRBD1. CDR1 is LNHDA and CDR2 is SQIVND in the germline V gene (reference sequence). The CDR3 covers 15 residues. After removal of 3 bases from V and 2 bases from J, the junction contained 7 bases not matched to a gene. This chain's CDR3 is CASSMSGQEPYEQYF. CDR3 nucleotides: TGTGCCAGTAGTATGTCCGGACAGGAACCCTACGAGCAGTACTTC. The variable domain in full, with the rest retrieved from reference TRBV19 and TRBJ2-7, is DGGITQSPKYLFRKEGQNVTLSCEQNLNHDAMYWYRQDPGQGLRLIYYSQIVNDFQKGDIAEGYSVSREKKESFPLTVTSAQKNPTAFYLCASSMSGQEPYEQYFGPGTRLTVT.

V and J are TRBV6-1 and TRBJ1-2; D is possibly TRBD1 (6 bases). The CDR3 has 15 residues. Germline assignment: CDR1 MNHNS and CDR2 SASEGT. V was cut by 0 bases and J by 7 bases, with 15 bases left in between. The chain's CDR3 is CASSEAGTTPGGYTF. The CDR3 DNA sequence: TGTGCCAGCAGTGAAGCAGGGACAACGCCTGGTGGCTACACCTTC.

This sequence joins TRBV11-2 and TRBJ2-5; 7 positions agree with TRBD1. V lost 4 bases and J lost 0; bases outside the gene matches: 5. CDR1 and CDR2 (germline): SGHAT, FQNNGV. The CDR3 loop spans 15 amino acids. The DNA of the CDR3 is TGTGCCAGCAGCTACACCGGGACAGACCAAGAGACCCAGTACTTC. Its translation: CASSYTGTDQETQYF.

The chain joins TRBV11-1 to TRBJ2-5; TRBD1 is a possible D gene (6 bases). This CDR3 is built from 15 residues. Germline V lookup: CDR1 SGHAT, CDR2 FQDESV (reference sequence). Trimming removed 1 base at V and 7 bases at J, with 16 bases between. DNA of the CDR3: TGTGCCAGCAGCTTAGTCCGGGACAACAGTCGGACCCAGTACTTC. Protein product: CASSLVRDNSRTQYF.

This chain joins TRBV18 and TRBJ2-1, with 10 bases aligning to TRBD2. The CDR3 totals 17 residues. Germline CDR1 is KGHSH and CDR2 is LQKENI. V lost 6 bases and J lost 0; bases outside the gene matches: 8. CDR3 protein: CASSRDSSGSSYNEQFF. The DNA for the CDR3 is TGTGCCAGCTCTCGCGATTCTAGCGGGAGCTCCTACAATGAGCAGTTCTTC.

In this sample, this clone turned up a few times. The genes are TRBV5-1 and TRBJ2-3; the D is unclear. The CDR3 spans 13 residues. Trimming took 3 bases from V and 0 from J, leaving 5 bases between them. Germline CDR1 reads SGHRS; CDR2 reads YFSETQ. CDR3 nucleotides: TGCGCCAGCAGCTCCTCTAGCACAGATACGCAGTATTTT. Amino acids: CASSSSSTDTQYF. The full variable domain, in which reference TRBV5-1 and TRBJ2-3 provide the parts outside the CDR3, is KAGVTQTPRYLIKTRGQQVTLSCSPISGHRSVSWYQQTPGQGLQFLFEYFSETQRNKGNFPGRFSGRQFSNSRSEMNVSTLELGDSALYLCASSSSSTDTQYFGPGTRLTVL.

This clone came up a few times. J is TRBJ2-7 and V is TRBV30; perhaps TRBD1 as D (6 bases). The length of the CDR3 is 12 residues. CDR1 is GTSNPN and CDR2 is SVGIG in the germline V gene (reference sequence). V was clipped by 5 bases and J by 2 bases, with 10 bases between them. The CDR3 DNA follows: TGTGCCTGGGGAACAGGGCCCTACGAGCAGTACTTC. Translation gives CAWGTGPYEQYF.

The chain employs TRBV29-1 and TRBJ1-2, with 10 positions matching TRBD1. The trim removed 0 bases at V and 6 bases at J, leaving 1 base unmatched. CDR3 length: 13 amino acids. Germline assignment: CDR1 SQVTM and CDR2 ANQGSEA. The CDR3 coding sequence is TGCAGCGTTGAAGAGGGACAGGGGAATGGCTACACCTTC. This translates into CSVEEGQGNGYTF.

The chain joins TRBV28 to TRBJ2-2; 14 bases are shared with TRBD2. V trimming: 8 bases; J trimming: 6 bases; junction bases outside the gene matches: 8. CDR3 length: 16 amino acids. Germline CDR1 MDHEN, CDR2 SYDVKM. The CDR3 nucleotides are TGTGCCAGCTGGAAGGCGGGACTAGCGGGAGCCGGGGAGCTGTTTTTT. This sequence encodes CASWKAGLAGAGELFF.

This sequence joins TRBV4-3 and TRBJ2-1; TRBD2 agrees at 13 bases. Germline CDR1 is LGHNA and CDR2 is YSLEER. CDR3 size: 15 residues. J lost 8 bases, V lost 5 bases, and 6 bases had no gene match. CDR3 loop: CASSKLAGGPHEQFF. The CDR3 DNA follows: TGCGCCAGCAGCAAACTAGCGGGGGGGCCTCATGAGCAGTTCTTC.

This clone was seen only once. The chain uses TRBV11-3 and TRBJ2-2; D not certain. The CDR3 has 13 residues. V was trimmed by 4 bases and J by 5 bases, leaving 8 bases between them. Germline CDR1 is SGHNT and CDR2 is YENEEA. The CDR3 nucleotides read TGTGCCAGCAGCTCAACATCTACCGGGGAGCTGTTTTTT. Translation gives CASSSTSTGELFF.

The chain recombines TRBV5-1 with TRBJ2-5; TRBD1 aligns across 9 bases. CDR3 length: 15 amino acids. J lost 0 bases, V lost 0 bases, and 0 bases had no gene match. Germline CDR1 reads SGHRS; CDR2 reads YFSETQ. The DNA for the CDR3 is TGCGCCAGCAGCTTGGGGGACAGGGACCAAGAGACCCAGTACTTC. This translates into CASSLGDRDQETQYF. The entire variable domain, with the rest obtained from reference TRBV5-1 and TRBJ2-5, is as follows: KAGVTQTPRYLIKTRGQQVTLSCSPISGHRSVSWYQQTPGQGLQFLFEYFSETQRNKGNFPGRFSGRQFSNSRSEMNVSTLELGDSALYLCASSLGDRDQETQYFGPGTRLLVL.